These T cell receptor beta chains were read from a single sample in a study of Graves' ophthalmopathy and Graves' hyperthyroidism. Using its own MiXCR run on the multiplex PCR reads, TCRdb lists one record per CDR3 protein. The sample carries 600,000 to 700,000 distinct CDR3 sequences, approximately 39% recorded once. What was sequenced was peripheral blood. These receptors were collected from an adult man with Graves' ophthalmopathy. The CDR3 runs from the conserved cysteine through the conserved F or W. A D gene is named only where the DNA matches it firmly. Size is stated for part of the rows, as once, few or many counts, or as a class when the clone is expanded.

J | size | D | V | CDR3
TRBJ2-2 | many | - | TRBV25-1 | CASSDLTGELFF
TRBJ2-2 | - | TRBD2 | TRBV19 | CASSGLAQTNTGELFF
TRBJ1-1 | - | TRBD1 | TRBV2 | CASRDRGRNTEAFF
TRBJ1-2 | - | - | TRBV2 | CASSNGAGSYGYTF
TRBJ1-1 | - | - | TRBV15 | CATSRRRGAGSMAEAFF
TRBJ2-5 | many | TRBD2 | TRBV7-8 | CASSLGGSGGQETQYF
TRBJ1-5 | many | - | TRBV15 | CATSIGQTNQPQHF
TRBJ1-4 | - | - | TRBV25-1 | CASSQDYPGGVGEKLFF
TRBJ1-3 | many | - | TRBV7-9 | CASSTGFSGNTIYF
TRBJ1-1 | - | - | TRBV3-1 | CASRREGRNTEAFF
TRBJ2-2 | - | - | TRBV24-1 | CATMARGNTGELFF
TRBJ2-1 | - | - | TRBV2 | CASSEVSEQFF
TRBJ2-5 | - | - | TRBV15 | CATSRGAGADQETQYF
TRBJ1-1 | - | - | TRBV4-1 | CASSQWAGLNTEAFF
TRBJ1-2 | - | - | TRBV3-1 | CASRNTNYGYTF
TRBJ2-7 | - | - | TRBV14 | CASSQGNYEQYF
TRBJ1-2 | many | TRBD1 | TRBV24-1 | CATSDTGTGVNGYTF
TRBJ2-2 | many | TRBD2 | TRBV10-2 | CASTPAGGTGELFF
TRBJ1-5 | - | TRBD1 | TRBV24-1 | CATSDTGGVGPQHF
TRBJ2-7 | many | TRBD2 | TRBV12-3/TRBV12-4 | CASSLTSGKSLREQYF
TRBJ1-2 | few | - | TRBV10-3 | CASRGKFYYGYTF
TRBJ2-6 | - | - | TRBV29-1 | CSVGAGPNTEAF
TRBJ2-7 | many | TRBD2 | TRBV27 | CASSEGGEQYF
TRBJ1-1 | - | - | TRBV29-1 | CSALGQICRTEAFF
TRBJ2-5 | many | - | TRBV7-2 | CASSLAGMETQYF
TRBJ2-3 | few | TRBD2 | TRBV25-1 | CASSEGTSGGAATDTQYF
TRBJ2-7 | many | TRBD2 | TRBV2 | CASRKLLAGAYEQYF
TRBJ2-2 | - | TRBD2 | TRBV2 | CASRVGSGVVTGELFF
TRBJ2-2 | - | TRBD1 | TRBV25-1 | CAGSDLAGGTESGELFF
TRBJ2-2 | once | TRBD2 | TRBV11-3 | CASSSQPGTTYTGELFF
TRBJ1-4 | - | - | TRBV10-3 | CATREGVLANEKLFF
TRBJ1-2 | - | - | TRBV10-3 | CASRSTGNYGYTF
TRBJ1-1 | many | - | TRBV19 | CASSIVDRITEAFF
TRBJ1-1 | - | - | TRBV15 | CATSRDGYSGAFF
TRBJ2-5 | once | - | TRBV5-1 | CASSSTGNPQETRYF
- | - | - | TRBV20-1 | CSAELGASYNEQFF
TRBJ2-6 | - | - | TRBV7-4 | CASSLIGDTGANVLTF
TRBJ2-6 | - | - | TRBV12-3/TRBV12-4 | CASSATHSGANVLTF
TRBJ1-2 | many | - | TRBV19 | CASSRSQTAIYGYTF
TRBJ2-2 | few | - | TRBV6-6 | CAIDLGDTGELFF
TRBJ2-5 | - | TRBD1 | TRBV2 | CASSPGQGRLETQYF
TRBJ2-7 | - | - | TRBV2 | CASRGVGSSYEQYF
TRBJ1-1 | many | - | TRBV7-9 | CASLDTNTEAFF
TRBJ1-5 | many | - | TRBV29-1 | CSVGGPDQPQHF
TRBJ2-2 | many | - | TRBV24-1 | CATSDYTTRGDTGELFF